The TCR beta chain described here comes from a study of T-cell reconstitution after alpha-beta-depleted transplantation in children. Unique molecular identifiers tagged the TCRbeta library. One entry per CDR3 protein results from TCRdb running MiXCR on the PCR reads. The sample gives about 500,000 distinct CDR3 sequences, over 25% of which show up once; more than 2% is in the top ten. Germline CDR1 is SEHNR and CDR2 is FQNEAQ (reference sequence). The CDR3 has 13 amino acids. Trimming took off 5 bases at V and 1 base at J, with 8 bases between the two ends. J is TRBJ1-1 and V is TRBV7-9; no firm D call. The input for sequencing was PBMCs from the stem cell graft donor, taken from the stem cell graft. This receptor was identified in a human donor who donated a stem cell graft to a child with aplastic anemia. This chain's CDR3 is CASSPPENTEAFF. In nucleotides, the CDR3 is TGTGCCAGCAGCCCCCCAGAGAACACTGAAGCTTTCTTT. The full variable domain, completed using reference TRBV7-9 and TRBJ1-1, is DTGVSQNPRHKITKRGQNVTFRCDPISEHNRLYWYRQTLGQGPEFLTYFQNEAQLEKSRLLSDRFSAERPKGSFSTLEIQRTEQGDSAMYLCASSPPENTEAFFGQGTRLTVV.